This record concerns one TCR beta chain sequence. How the authors handled the data: Amplification from reference gene primers served as the basis for estimated nucleated cell counts. Produced via immunoSEQ multiplex PCR; TCRdb's table is partial and in-frame only. That table is the source of V, J and clone size, and D and trimming were worked out from the DNA. The repertoire has more than 25,000 clones, about 90% of them found once; the top ten carry around 1%. The sample originates from a study of blood T cell repertoires in COVID-19. For the study at large: Samples representing acute and convalescent COVID-19 were sourced from the United States, Italy and Spain.

CDR1 is KGHSH and CDR2 is LQKENI in the germline V gene. Losses at the gene ends were 10 bases for V and 7 bases for J; bases not matched to a gene: 6. The CDR3 sequence is 13 residues long. The TCR sequence derives from a man in his 70s with active or convalescent COVID-19. The sequenced sample consisted of peripheral blood. The V call is TRBV18, the J call TRBJ1-6, with 8 bases that match TRBD1. The CDR3 DNA sequence: TGTGCCACCACCGGACAGGGAAATTCACCCCTCCACTTT. It specifies CATTGQGNSPLHF.